Shown below are 14 T cell receptor beta chains from a single sample sequenced in a study of blood T cell repertoires in COVID-19. The assay was immunoSEQ multiplex PCR, and TCRdb's table has in-frame clones only and misses some. The profile covers 350,000 to 500,000 clones, with about 87% appearing a single time and roughly 0.84% taken by the ten largest. Sequencing was carried out using peripheral blood. These receptors were taken from a young man with COVID-19, enrolled during active disease.

This chain joins TRBV12-5 and TRBJ2-7; tentatively, D is TRBD1 (5 bases). V lost 2 bases and J lost 3, with 8 bases in between. The CDR3 has 13 residues. CDR1 LGHNT and CDR2 FRNRAP come from the germline V gene. This CDR3 reads CASGLQGNYEQYF. The DNA for the CDR3 is TGTGCTAGTGGTTTGCAGGGAAACTACGAGCAGTACTTC.

This clone was seen a single time. The junction departs from germline at one end; a sequencing error may be responsible. This chain links TRBV14 with TRBJ2-7; D may be TRBD1 (6 bases). The germline CDR1 and CDR2 sequences are SGHDN and FVKESK. The CDR3 extends over 12 amino acids. The CDR3 is CASSLGAARASF. CDR3 DNA: TGTGCCAGCAGCTTGGGGGCGGCGCGGGCCTCCTTC.

The J gene is TRBJ2-7, the V gene TRBV5-1, with D perhaps matching TRBD2 (6 bases). The CDR3 sequence is 16 residues long. V was trimmed by 0 bases and J by 7 bases, leaving 20 bases between them. The germline CDR1 and CDR2 sequences are SGHRS and YFSETQ. CDR3 loop: CASSLGGGTRSEEQYF. CDR3 bases: TGCGCCAGCAGCTTGGGGGGCGGGACGAGGTCTGAGGAGCAGTACTTC.

The rearrangement uses TRBV29-1 and TRBJ2-3; 9 nucleotides line up with TRBD2. V was pared by 6 bases and J by 4 bases, with 8 bases of the junction left unmatched. Germline CDR1 and CDR2: SQVTM and ANQGSEA. The CDR3 is made up of 14 amino acids. The CDR3 sequence is CSVQSSGAADTQYF. The CDR3 nucleotides are TGCAGCGTCCAATCTAGCGGGGCGGCAGATACGCAGTATTTT.

The chain carries TRBV11-2 and TRBJ1-3; a possible D gene is TRBD1 (5 bases). V lost 5 bases, J lost 8 bases, and 16 bases lay in between. This CDR3 has 14 residues. The germline V gene has CDR1 SGHAT and CDR2 FQNNGV. The chain's CDR3 is CASSPRVGGDTIYF. The CDR3 DNA follows: TGTGCCAGCAGCCCCAGGGTAGGCGGTGACACCATATATTTT.

In DNA form, the CDR3 reads TGTGCCAGCAGCTTATCCTCGGGAGGGGGTGGCCTCGAGCAGTACTTC. This translates into CASSLSSGGGGLEQYF. This chain joins TRBV7-2 and TRBJ2-7, with TRBD2 identical over 8 bases. Looked up from germline, CDR1 is SGHTA and CDR2 is FQGNSA. J lost 6 bases, V lost 2 bases, and 12 bases had no gene match. The CDR3 is 16 residues long. The variable domain in full, completed from reference TRBV7-2 and TRBJ2-7, reads GAGVSQSPSNKVTEKGKDVELRCDPISGHTALYWYRQSLGQGLEFLIYFQGNSAPDKSGLPSDRFSAERTGGSVSTLTIQRTQQEDSAVYLCASSLSSGGGGLEQYFGPGTRLTVT.

This chain links TRBV19 with TRBJ2-3; TRBD2 matches 7 bases. J gave up 5 bases and V 0 bases, and 14 bases lay outside the gene matches. The germline CDR1 and CDR2 sequences are LNHDA and SQIVND (reference sequence). The CDR3 loop spans 18 amino acids. In nucleotides, the CDR3 is TGTGCCAGTAGTATAGATCTCATCCCGGGGGGATCGCAAGATACGCAGTATTTT. Its protein product is CASSIDLIPGGSQDTQYF.

The V call is TRBV7-9, the J call TRBJ2-2; 7 bases match TRBD2. Losses at the gene ends were 6 bases for V and 8 bases for J; bases not matched to a gene: 18. CDR3 length: 17 amino acids. Looked up from germline, CDR1 is SEHNR and CDR2 is FQNEAQ (reference sequence). The CDR3 sequence: CASSPHRLADEGGELFF. In nucleotides, the CDR3 is TGTGCCAGCAGTCCACATCGACTAGCCGACGAGGGTGGGGAGCTGTTTTTT.

The J gene is TRBJ2-2, the V gene TRBV10-2; TRBD2 matches 11 bases. Trimming at V came to 9 bases and at J to 6 bases, leaving 9 bases not matched to a gene. The CDR3 loop spans 15 amino acids. Germline loops: CDR1 WSHSY, CDR2 SAAADI. In nucleotides, the CDR3 is TGCGCCAGTAGTTCTAGCGGGGGGCAGTCCGGGGAGCTGTTTTTT. Translation gives CASSSSGGQSGELFF.

The CDR3 loop reads CASSYRGLETQYF. CDR3 DNA sequence: TGTGCCAGCAGTTACAGGGGCTTGGAGACCCAGTACTTC. V usage is TRBV6-5 and J usage is TRBJ2-5; perhaps TRBD1 as D (5 bases). Trimming cost V 2 bases and J 5 bases, with 9 bases left between them. The CDR3 covers 13 residues. CDR1 is MNHEY and CDR2 is SVGAGI in the germline V gene.

V gene TRBV11-2 combines with J gene TRBJ2-1; tentatively, D is TRBD1 (6 bases). The V end was cut by 1 base, the J end by 5 bases, with 18 bases between. CDR1 and CDR2 (germline): SGHAT, FQNNGV. The CDR3 is 17 residues long. CDR3 DNA: TGTGCCAGCAGCTTAGCTAGGGGGAAATCGAGCAACAATGAGCAGTTCTTC. Amino acids: CASSLARGKSSNNEQFF.

The chain recombines TRBV3-1 (or the pseudogene TRBV3-2) with TRBJ2-7, with 7 positions matching TRBD2. This CDR3 is 16 amino acids long. The ends lost 2 bases at V and 6 bases at J; junction bases unmatched: 13. Per the germline V gene, CDR1 is LGHDT and CDR2 is YNNKEL (reference sequence). In nucleotides, the CDR3 is TGTGCCAGCAGCCAAAGACGGGGGAGGGGACTGCCCGAGCAGTACTTC. Encoded protein: CASSQRRGRGLPEQYF.

The chain employs TRBV5-4 and TRBJ1-1; 8 nucleotides agree with TRBD1. Germline CDR1 reads SGHNT; CDR2 reads YYREEE (reference sequence). V gave up 4 bases and J gave up 7 bases; unmatched junction bases: 3. This CDR3 has 12 residues. This CDR3 reads CASSVDRGEAFF. The DNA of the CDR3 is TGTGCCAGCAGCGTAGACAGGGGTGAAGCTTTCTTT. The complete variable domain, with remaining parts taken from reference TRBV5-4 and TRBJ1-1, reads ETGVTQSPTHLIKTRGQQVTLRCSSQSGHNTVSWYQQALGQGPQFIFQYYREEENGRGNFPPRFSGLQFPNYSSELNVNALELDDSALYLCASSVDRGEAFFGQGTRLTVV.

The chain is built from TRBV5-1 and TRBJ2-2; TRBD2 matches at 11 bases. Trimming cost V 0 bases and J 8 bases; bases outside gene matches: 6. The CDR3 runs 16 residues. Germline V gene sequence: CDR1 SGHRS, CDR2 YFSETQ. CDR3 sequence (DNA): TGCGCCAGCAGCTTGGGACTAGCGGGGCCCCAGGGGGAGCTGTTTTTT. Translation gives CASSLGLAGPQGELFF.